This T cell receptor beta chain was identified in a study of molecular identifiers for immune sequencing clone quantification. Study information: RNA from around 20,000 or 100,000 naive CD8 cells was split five ways in replicates, with four sequenced.

This CDR3 contains 16 residues. Germline V CDR1 and CDR2: LNHDA, SQIVND (reference sequence). V was clipped by 2 bases and J by 8 bases, with 19 bases between them. Regarding the study as a whole: Whereas clones above 20 RNA copies held under 1% of naive-cell molecules, they held over 97% of effector molecules. A single cell's spiked Jurkat TCR RNA was reportedly detectable among one million naive cells.

In preparing bulk TCR libraries, previously described methods and listed TCR primers were used. Each CDR3 protein is one row after TCRdb ran MiXCR on the PCR reads. The sample lists about 320,000 distinct CDR3 sequences; about 23% were seen once. This clonotype turned up a few times. What it binds is unknown. Input material: naive CD8+ T cells from blood, with Jurkat cell RNA spiked in. The subset is: FACS-sorted CD8+CD4-CCR7+CD45RA+ naive T cells. This sequence joins TRBV19 and TRBJ2-1; D is unclear. This TCR was recovered from a human donor in good health. Some libraries in this study had Jurkat cell RNA spiked in. CDR3 nucleotides: TGTGCCAGTAGTATATCCTCCAGGTCCCCCTGGGATGAGCAGTTCTTC. Translating it yields CASSISSRSPWDEQFF.